Sequencing of this TCR beta chain was carried out in a study of blood T cell repertoires in COVID-19. Study-level information: Samples representing acute and convalescent COVID-19 were sourced from the United States, Italy and Spain. T cells, B-cell-depleted T cells, or PBMCs provided the cDNA or gDNA that served as material.

In the original workflow: Using reference gene primer amplification, nucleated cell counts were estimated. Some clones are missing from TCRdb's copy, which holds only in-frame ones; the method was immunoSEQ multiplex PCR. V, J and clone size are those of that table, while D and trimming were read from the DNA. The profile shows approximately 50,000 clones, 60% to 80% of them singletons. Participants had their cohort set by participant-reported clinical history. The V and J ends lost 3 bases and 8 bases respectively, with 13 bases between them. The CDR3 consists of 13 residues. Sequencing was carried out using PBMCs or T cells enriched from blood (not recorded which). V usage is TRBV12-3 or TRBV12-4 and J usage is TRBJ1-2; D gene ambiguous. This TCR was sampled from a woman between 45 and 60 years old with acute COVID-19. The CDR3 DNA is TGTGCCAGCAGTTTCTACCGGGAGGAGGGCTACACCTTC. It codes for CASSFYREEGYTF.